Reported below is one TCR beta chain. Germline CDR1 and CDR2: SGDLS and YYNGEE. This CDR3 has 16 amino acids. J gave up 5 bases and V 4 bases, and 8 bases lay outside the gene matches. As processed by the authors: The assay estimated nucleated cells by amplifying reference gene primers. Assay: immunoSEQ multiplex PCR; the TCRdb copy retains only in-frame clones and omits some. V and J calls and clone size are those listed in that table; D and trimming were worked out from the DNA. Of over 120,000 clones in the sample, roughly 78% were seen once. The data were taken from a study of blood T cell repertoires in COVID-19. About the research overall: COVID-19 samples from acute and convalescent phases originated in the United States, Italy and Spain.

Among Cohort 3 donors, those recovered had two negative PCRs, clearance, or symptom resolution. The specimen sequenced was PBMCs or T cells enriched from blood (not recorded which). The source is a woman between 45 and 65 years old who had recovered from COVID-19. The chain couples TRBV9 to TRBJ2-2; 10 bases map to TRBD2. Here the CDR3 reads CASSSRVSGGTGELFF. DNA of the CDR3: TGTGCCAGCAGCTCCCGGGTTAGCGGGGGGACCGGGGAGCTGTTTTTT.